The sequence of this TCR beta chain was determined in a study of T cell changes during pregnancy in multiple sclerosis. Profiled with immunoSEQ multiplex PCR; TCRdb holds only in-frame clones, not every one. The sample gives 90,000 to 120,000 clones, around 92% of which show up once; 0.78% is in the top ten. The CDR3 is 14 amino acids. From germline, CDR1 is SEHNR and CDR2 FQNEAQ (reference sequence). J gave up 3 bases and V 5 bases, and 5 bases lay outside the gene matches. This clonotype was obtained from a female donor in good health, enrolled as a control in a pregnancy study. The sample in question was peripheral blood, obtained in the third trimester of pregnancy. V is TRBV7-9 and J is TRBJ2-7; 9 bases agree with TRBD1. The DNA of the CDR3 is TGTGCCAGCAGCCCCCGGGACAGGGACTACGAGCAGTACTTC. Its protein is CASSPRDRDYEQYF.